This T cell receptor beta chain was recorded in a study of PD-1 blockade in classical Hodgkin lymphoma. Clones were sequenced by immunoSEQ multiplex PCR, and TCRdb holds only the in-frame ones, with some missing. The sample has 43,000 or so clones, roughly 78% seen once. Stated time point: cycle 4 day 1 (C4D1), after less than 7 weeks of nivolumab. Brentuximab vedotin exposure varied, and every patient relapsed after autologous stem cell transplantation. Study-wide findings and caveats: At C4D1, TCR diversity had climbed significantly for CD4+ cells, though not for CD8+ cells.

V lost 5 bases, J lost 1 base, and 9 bases lay in between. The germline gives CDR1 KGHSH, CDR2 LQKENI. The CDR3 runs 13 residues. For this clone: Its specificity is not known.

The origin of this receptor is a human donor with classical Hodgkin lymphoma. This material consisted of peripheral blood mononuclear cells (PBMCs), taken before the fourth cycle of nivolumab. The chain carries TRBV18 and TRBJ2-7; perhaps TRBD2 as D (5 bases). CDR3 sequence: CASSWTESYEQYF. As DNA, the CDR3 is TGTGCCAGCTCATGGACTGAGTCCTACGAGCAGTACTTC.